This passage covers 15 T cell receptor beta chains from one sample sequenced in a study of cytomegalovirus exposure and HLA in healthy donors. TCRdb's copy holds only in-frame clones and misses some; the assay was immunoSEQ multiplex PCR. The data hold a few hundred thousand clones, with about 93% observed a single time. The source material was PBMCs. These receptors were obtained from a woman younger than 30 in good health and CMV-seronegative.

The J gene is TRBJ2-3, the V gene TRBV5-1; 9 bases map to TRBD1. The CDR3 consists of 15 residues. Germline V gene data show CDR1 as SGHRS and CDR2 as YFSETQ. V lost 1 base and J lost 4; bases outside the gene matches: 4. CDR3 nucleotides: TGCGCCAGCAGCTTGCTGACAGGGGGATCAGATACGCAGTATTTT. Translation gives CASSLLTGGSDTQYF.

The chain links TRBV25-1 to TRBJ2-5; D is undetermined. CDR3 length equals 13 residues. Looked up from germline, CDR1 is MGHDK and CDR2 is SYGVNS. V was shortened by 10 bases and J by 4 bases, with 16 bases between the two germline ends. The CDR3 DNA is TGTGCCAACAGAGCTGAACCAACAGAGACCCAGTACTTC. This codes for CANRAEPTETQYF.

CDR3: CASSSQAGGLTLNTEAFF. Here the CDR3 DNA reads TGTGCCAGCAGCTCCCAGGCAGGGGGCCTTACTCTGAACACTGAAGCTTTCTTT. The chain couples TRBV7-3 to TRBJ1-1, with 8 bases fitting TRBD1. V shed 4 bases and J 0 bases; nucleotides not matched to a gene: 13. The CDR3 is 18 residues long. The germline gives CDR1 SGHTA, CDR2 FQGTGA.

The CDR3 sequence: CASSLRAGRTGELFF. The CDR3 nucleotides read TGTGCCAGCAGCTTACGAGCGGGAAGAACCGGGGAGCTGTTTTTT. The genes are TRBV7-3 and TRBJ2-2; 7 nucleotides match TRBD2. The junction had 5 bases not matched to a gene; V was cut back by 2 bases and J by 5 bases. The CDR3 has 15 amino acids. The germline V gene has CDR1 SGHTA and CDR2 FQGTGA.

The chain couples TRBV28 to TRBJ2-7; D is uncertain. This CDR3 is 13 amino acids long. V was cut by 6 bases and J by 3 bases, with 12 bases left in between. CDR1 is MDHEN, CDR2 SYDVKM, per germline. In DNA form, the CDR3 reads TGTGCCAGCAGAGGCGGAACTAACTACGAGCAGTACTTC. Protein: CASRGGTNYEQYF.

The CDR3 DNA follows: TGTGCCTGGAGTTTACAGGGATTTTACGAGCAGTACTTC. Encoded protein: CAWSLQGFYEQYF. This sequence joins TRBV30 and TRBJ2-7; D may be TRBD1 (6 bases). The CDR3 spans 13 residues. The V gene lost 2 bases and the J gene lost 4 bases, with 12 bases spanning the gap. Germline V gives CDR1 GTSNPN, CDR2 SVGIG (reference sequence).

V usage is TRBV1 and J usage is TRBJ2-1; the table gives TRBD2 as D, unverified against the DNA. TRBV1 is listed as a pseudogene. CDR3 size: 17 residues. The CDR3 reads CTSSQRFWLAGAIEQFF. DNA of the CDR3: TGCACCAGCAGCCAAAGGTTTTGGCTAGCGGGAGCTATTGAGCAGTTCTTC.

The rearrangement uses TRBV7-3 and TRBJ2-7; TRBD2 matches 7 bases. This CDR3 is 12 amino acids long. Germline CDR1 SGHTA, CDR2 FQGTGA. V shed 6 bases, J shed 6 bases, and the junction held 5 bases outside the gene matches. The CDR3 reads CASSTSSGEQYF. CDR3 sequence (DNA): TGTGCCAGCAGTACATCTAGCGGCGAGCAGTACTTC.

The chain joins TRBV2 to TRBJ1-2; the match to TRBD1 covers 7 bases. Germline V lookup: CDR1 SNHLY, CDR2 FYNNEI. This CDR3 comprises 12 residues. V lost 9 bases and J lost 7; bases outside the gene matches: 8. The CDR3 protein is CARNRGAAGYTF. The CDR3 DNA follows: TGTGCCAGAAACAGGGGTGCTGCTGGCTACACCTTC. The full variable domain, in which reference TRBV2 and TRBJ1-2 provide the parts outside the CDR3, is EPEVTQTPSHQVTQMGQEVILRCVPISNHLYFYWYRQILGQKVEFLVSFYNNEISEKSEIFDDQFSVERPDGSNFTLKIRSTKLEDSAMYFCARNRGAAGYTFGSGTRLTVV.

The chain has TRBV5-1 and TRBJ1-1, with 7 bases fitting TRBD1. The J segment lost 1 base and the V segment lost 0 bases, leaving 6 bases of the junction unmatched. The CDR3 is made up of 16 amino acids. CDR1 is SGHRS, CDR2 YFSETQ, per germline. CDR3: CASSLGRGRANTEAFF. In DNA, the CDR3 is TGCGCCAGCAGCTTGGGAAGGGGGCGGGCGAACACTGAAGCTTTCTTT.

The chain is built from TRBV9 and TRBJ1-3, with 10 bases matching TRBD1. The V gene end was trimmed by 1 base and the J gene end by 3 bases; junction bases not matched to a gene: 10. This CDR3 spans 18 amino acids. Per germline, CDR1 SGDLS and CDR2 YYNGEE. CDR3 sequence reads: CASSVTPRDRGGGNTIYF. The CDR3 DNA is TGTGCCAGCAGCGTAACCCCCCGGGACAGGGGAGGTGGAAACACCATATATTTT. Full variable domain (rest looked up from reference TRBV9 and TRBJ1-3): DSGVTQTPKHLITATGQRVTLRCSPRSGDLSVYWYQQSLDQGLQFLIQYYNGEERAKGNILERFSAQQFPDLHSELNLSSLELGDSALYFCASSVTPRDRGGGNTIYFGEGSWLTVV.

This clone appeared a single time. The chain has TRBV28 and TRBJ1-6; D remains ambiguous. The CDR3 is 14 amino acids. Germline loops: CDR1 MDHEN, CDR2 SYDVKM. Trimming stripped 6 bases from V and 0 bases from J, with 6 bases between. The CDR3 reads CASRESSYNSPLHF. CDR3 DNA sequence: TGTGCCAGCAGGGAGAGCTCCTATAATTCACCCCTCCACTTT.

This chain uses TRBV4-1 with TRBJ1-4; D remains ambiguous. The CDR3 extends over 16 amino acids. CDR1 and CDR2 from the germline V gene are MGHRA and YSYEKL. V was clipped by 0 bases and J by 0 bases, with 8 bases between them. The CDR3 nucleotides read TGCGCCAGCAGCCAAGATATCCTTGCAACTAATGAAAAACTGTTTTTT. Protein sequence: CASSQDILATNEKLFF.

The chain recombines TRBV10-3 with TRBJ2-2; D may be TRBD1 (6 bases). V lost 9 bases to trimming and J lost 1 base, with 12 bases between them. This CDR3 contains 14 residues. The germline V gene encodes CDR1 ENHRY and CDR2 SYGVKD. The chain's CDR3 is CAMNRDKNTGELFF. The CDR3 coding sequence is TGTGCCATGAACCGGGACAAGAACACCGGGGAGCTGTTTTTT.

The chain recombines TRBV5-1 with TRBJ1-2; 9 bases agree with TRBD1. Germline loops: CDR1 SGHRS, CDR2 YFSETQ. J lost 8 bases, V lost 3 bases, and 8 bases had no gene match. The CDR3 totals 14 residues. The CDR3 reads CASSSGGQGLGYTF. CDR3 nucleotides: TGCGCCAGCAGCTCGGGGGGACAGGGCCTCGGCTACACCTTC.